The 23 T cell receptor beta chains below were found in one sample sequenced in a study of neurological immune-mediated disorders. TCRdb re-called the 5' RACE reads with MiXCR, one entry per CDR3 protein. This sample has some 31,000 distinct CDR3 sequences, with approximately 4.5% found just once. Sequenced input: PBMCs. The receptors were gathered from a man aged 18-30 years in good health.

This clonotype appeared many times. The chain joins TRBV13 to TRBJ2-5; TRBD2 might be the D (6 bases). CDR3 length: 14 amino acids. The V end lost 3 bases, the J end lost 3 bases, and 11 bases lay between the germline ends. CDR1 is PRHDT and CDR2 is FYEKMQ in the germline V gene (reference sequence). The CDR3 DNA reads TGTGCCAGCAGCTTGGGGCCGGGGGAAGAGACCCAGTACTTC. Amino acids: CASSLGPGEETQYF. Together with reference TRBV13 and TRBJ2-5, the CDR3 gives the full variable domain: AAGVIQSPRHLIKEKRETATLKCYPIPRHDTVYWYQQGPGQDPQFLISFYEKMQSDKGSIPDRFSAQQFSDYHSELNMSSLELGDSALYFCASSLGPGEETQYFGPGTRLLVL.

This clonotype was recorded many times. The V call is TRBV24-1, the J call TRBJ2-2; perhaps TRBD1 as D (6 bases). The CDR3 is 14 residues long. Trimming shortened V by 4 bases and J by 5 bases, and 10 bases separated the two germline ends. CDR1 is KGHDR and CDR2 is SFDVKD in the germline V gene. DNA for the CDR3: TGTGCCACCAGTGAATCAGGGGAGACCGGGGAGCTGTTTTTT. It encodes CATSESGETGELFF.

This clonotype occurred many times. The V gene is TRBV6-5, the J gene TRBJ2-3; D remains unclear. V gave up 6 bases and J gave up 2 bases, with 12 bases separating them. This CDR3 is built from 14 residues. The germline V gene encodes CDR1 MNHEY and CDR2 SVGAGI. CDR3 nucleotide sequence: TGTGCCAGCAGCCCTGTAGGGAACACAGATACGCAGTATTTT. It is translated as CASSPVGNTDTQYF.

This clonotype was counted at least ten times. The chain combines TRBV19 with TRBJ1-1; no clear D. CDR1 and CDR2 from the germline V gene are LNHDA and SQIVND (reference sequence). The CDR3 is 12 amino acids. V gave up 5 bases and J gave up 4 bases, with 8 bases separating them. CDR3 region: CASSGPGTEAFF. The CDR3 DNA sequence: TGTGCCAGTAGTGGACCGGGCACTGAAGCTTTCTTT. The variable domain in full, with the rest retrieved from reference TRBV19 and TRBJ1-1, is DGGITQSPKYLFRKEGQNVTLSCEQNLNHDAMYWYRQDPGQGLRLIYYSQIVNDFQKGDIAEGYSVSREKKESFPLTVTSAQKNPTAFYLCASSGPGTEAFFGQGTRLTVV.

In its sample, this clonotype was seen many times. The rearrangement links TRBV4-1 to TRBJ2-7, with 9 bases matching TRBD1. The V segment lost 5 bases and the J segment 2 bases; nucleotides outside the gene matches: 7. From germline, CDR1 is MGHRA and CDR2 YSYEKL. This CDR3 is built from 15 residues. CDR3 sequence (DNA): TGCGCCAGCAGCAAATTGACAGGGGGGGCCTACGAGCAGTACTTC. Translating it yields CASSKLTGGAYEQYF.

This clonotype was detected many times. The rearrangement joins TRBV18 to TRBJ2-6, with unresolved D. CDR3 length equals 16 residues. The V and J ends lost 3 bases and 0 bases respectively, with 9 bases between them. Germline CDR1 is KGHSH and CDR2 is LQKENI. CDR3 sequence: CASSPPWASGANVLTF. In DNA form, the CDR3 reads TGTGCCAGCTCACCCCCATGGGCCTCTGGGGCCAACGTCCTGACTTTC.

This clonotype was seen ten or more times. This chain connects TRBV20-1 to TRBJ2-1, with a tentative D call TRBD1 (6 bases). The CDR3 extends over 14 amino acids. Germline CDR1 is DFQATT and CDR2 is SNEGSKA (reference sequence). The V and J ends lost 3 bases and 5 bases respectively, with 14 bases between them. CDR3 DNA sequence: TGCAGTGCTAGCCGGGACACCAATAACAATGAGCAGTTCTTC. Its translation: CSASRDTNNNEQFF.

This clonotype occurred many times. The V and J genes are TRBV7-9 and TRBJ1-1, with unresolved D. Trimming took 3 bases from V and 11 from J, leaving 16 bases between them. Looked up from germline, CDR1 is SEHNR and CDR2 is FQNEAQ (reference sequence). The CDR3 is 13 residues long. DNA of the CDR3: TGTGCCAGCAGCTTCGAACAGACCTACCTGGCTTTCTTT. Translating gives CASSFEQTYLAFF.

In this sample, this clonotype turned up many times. In DNA, the CDR3 is TGTGCCAGCAGTTACTCGATTGTAGGAGGGGGTGGGGATTCACCCCTCCACTTT. Amino acids: CASSYSIVGGGGDSPLHF. The rearrangement links TRBV6-5 to TRBJ1-6; tentatively, D is TRBD1 (6 bases). Looked up from germline, CDR1 is MNHEY and CDR2 is SVGAGI. V was trimmed by 0 bases and J by 8 bases, leaving 20 bases between them. There are 18 residues in the CDR3.

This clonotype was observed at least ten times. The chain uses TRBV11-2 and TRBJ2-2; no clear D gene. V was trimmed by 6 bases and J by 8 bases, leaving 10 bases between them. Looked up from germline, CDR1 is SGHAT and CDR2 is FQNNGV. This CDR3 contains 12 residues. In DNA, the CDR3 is TGTGCCAGCAGTAACCCGGTTGGGGAGCTGTTTTTT. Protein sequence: CASSNPVGELFF.

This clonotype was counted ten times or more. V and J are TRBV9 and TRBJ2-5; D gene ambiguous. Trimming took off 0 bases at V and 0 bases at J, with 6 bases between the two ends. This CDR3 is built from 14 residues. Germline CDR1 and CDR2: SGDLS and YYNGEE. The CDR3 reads CASSVGSHQETQYF. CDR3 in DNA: TGTGCCAGCAGCGTAGGGTCCCACCAAGAGACCCAGTACTTC.

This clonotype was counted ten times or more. The CDR3 nucleotides are TGTGCCACCAGCAGAGATGAGGTAGAACAGCTAAACAATCAGCCCCAGCATTTT. This gives the protein CATSRDEVEQLNNQPQHF. This chain connects TRBV15 to TRBJ1-5; D unresolved. The CDR3 has 18 residues. Germline CDR1 is LNHNV and CDR2 is YYDKDF (reference sequence). Trimming removed 0 bases at V and 3 bases at J, with 18 bases between.

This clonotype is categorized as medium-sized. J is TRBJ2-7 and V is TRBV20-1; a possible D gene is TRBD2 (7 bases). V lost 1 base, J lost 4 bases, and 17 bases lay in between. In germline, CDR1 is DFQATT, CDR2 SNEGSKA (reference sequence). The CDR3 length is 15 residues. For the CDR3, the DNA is TGCAGTGCTAGAGCGGCGGGGGCCAGGTATTACGAGCAGTACTTC. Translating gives CSARAAGARYYEQYF.

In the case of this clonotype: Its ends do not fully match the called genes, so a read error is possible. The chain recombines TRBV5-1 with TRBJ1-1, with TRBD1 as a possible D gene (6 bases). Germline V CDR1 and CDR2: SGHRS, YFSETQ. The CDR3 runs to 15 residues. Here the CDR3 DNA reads TGCGCCAGCAGGTTGGGGGGCTCGGTTTCCACTGAAGCTTTCTTT. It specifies CASRLGGSVSTEAFF.

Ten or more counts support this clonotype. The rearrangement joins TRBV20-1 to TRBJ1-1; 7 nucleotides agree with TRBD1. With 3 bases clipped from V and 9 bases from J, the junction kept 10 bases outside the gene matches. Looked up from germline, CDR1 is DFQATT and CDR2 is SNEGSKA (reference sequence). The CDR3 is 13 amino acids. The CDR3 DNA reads TGCAGTGCTAGGCGGGAGGTGGGACAGCAAGCTTTCTTT. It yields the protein CSARREVGQQAFF.

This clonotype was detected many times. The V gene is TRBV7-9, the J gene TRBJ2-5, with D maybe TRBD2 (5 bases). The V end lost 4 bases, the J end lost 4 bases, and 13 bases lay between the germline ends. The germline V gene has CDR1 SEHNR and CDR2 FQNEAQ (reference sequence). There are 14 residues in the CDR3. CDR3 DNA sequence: TGTGCCAGCAGCTACGGATCGGGGAGAGAGACCCAGTACTTC. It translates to CASSYGSGRETQYF.

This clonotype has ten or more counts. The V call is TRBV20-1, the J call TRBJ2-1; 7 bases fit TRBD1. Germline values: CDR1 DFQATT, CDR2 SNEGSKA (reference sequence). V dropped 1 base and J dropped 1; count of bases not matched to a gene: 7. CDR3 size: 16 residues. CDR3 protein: CSARGNRGRSYNEQFF. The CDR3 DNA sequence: TGCAGTGCTAGAGGGAACAGGGGACGATCCTACAATGAGCAGTTCTTC.

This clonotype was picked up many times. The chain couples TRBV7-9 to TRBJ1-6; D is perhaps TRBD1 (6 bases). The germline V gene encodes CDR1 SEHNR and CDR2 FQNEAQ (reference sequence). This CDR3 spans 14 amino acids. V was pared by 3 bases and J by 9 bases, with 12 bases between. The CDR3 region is CASSFGQNLSPLHF. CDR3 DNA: TGTGCCAGCAGCTTTGGACAGAACCTTTCACCCCTCCACTTT.

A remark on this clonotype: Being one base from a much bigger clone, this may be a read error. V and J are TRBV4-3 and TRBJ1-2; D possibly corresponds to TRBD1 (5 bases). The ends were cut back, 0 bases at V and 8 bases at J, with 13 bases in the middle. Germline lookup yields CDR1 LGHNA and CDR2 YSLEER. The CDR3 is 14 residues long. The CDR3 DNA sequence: TGCGCCAGCAGCCAAGAGGCGAACAGACAGGGCTACACCTTC. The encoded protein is CASSQEANRQGYTF.

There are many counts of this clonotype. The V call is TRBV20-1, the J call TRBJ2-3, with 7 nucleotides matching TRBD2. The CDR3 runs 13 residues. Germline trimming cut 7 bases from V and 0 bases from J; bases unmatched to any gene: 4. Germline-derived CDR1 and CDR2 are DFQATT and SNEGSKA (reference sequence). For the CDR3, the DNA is TGCAGTGTCTGGGGACTAAGCACAGATACGCAGTATTTT. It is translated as CSVWGLSTDTQYF.

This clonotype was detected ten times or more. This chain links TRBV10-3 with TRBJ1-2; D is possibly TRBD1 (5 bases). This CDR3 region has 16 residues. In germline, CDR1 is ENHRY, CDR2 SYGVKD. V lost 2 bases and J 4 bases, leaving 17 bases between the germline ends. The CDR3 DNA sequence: TGTGCCATCAGTGAGCCGGTACTTGGGGGTACCTATGGCTACACCTTC. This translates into CAISEPVLGGTYGYTF.

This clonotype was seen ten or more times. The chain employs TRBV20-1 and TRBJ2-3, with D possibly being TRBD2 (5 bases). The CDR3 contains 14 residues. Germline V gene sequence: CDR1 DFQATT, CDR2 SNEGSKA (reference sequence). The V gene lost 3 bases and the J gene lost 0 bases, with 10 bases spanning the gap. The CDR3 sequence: CSARARTSTDTQYF. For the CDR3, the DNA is TGCAGTGCTAGGGCTAGGACTAGCACAGATACGCAGTATTTT.

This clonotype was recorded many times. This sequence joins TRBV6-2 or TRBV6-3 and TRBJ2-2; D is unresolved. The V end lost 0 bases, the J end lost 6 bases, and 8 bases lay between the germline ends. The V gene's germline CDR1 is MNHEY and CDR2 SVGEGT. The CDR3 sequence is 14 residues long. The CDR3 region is CASSYSTSAGELFF. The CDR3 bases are TGTGCCAGCAGTTACTCGACTTCGGCCGGGGAGCTGTTTTTT.